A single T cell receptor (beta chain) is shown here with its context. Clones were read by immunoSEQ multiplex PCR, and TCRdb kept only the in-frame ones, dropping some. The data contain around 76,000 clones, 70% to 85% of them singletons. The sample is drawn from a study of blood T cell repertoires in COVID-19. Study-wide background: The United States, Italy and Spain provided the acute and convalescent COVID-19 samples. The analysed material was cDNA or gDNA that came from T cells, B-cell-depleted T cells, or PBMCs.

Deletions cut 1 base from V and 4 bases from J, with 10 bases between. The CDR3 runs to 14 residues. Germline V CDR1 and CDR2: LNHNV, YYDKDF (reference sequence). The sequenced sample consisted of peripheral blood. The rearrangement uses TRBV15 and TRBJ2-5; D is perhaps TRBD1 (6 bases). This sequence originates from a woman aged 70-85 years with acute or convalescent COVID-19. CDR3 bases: TGTGCCACCAGCAGAGCTGGGGGCGGAGAGACCCAGTACTTC. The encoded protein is CATSRAGGGETQYF. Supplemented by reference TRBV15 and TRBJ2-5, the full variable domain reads DAMVIQNPRYQVTQFGKPVTLSCSQTLNHNVMYWYQQKSSQAPKLLFHYYDKDFNNEADTPDNFQSRRPNTSFCFLDIRSPGLGDTAMYLCATSRAGGGETQYFGPGTRLLVL.